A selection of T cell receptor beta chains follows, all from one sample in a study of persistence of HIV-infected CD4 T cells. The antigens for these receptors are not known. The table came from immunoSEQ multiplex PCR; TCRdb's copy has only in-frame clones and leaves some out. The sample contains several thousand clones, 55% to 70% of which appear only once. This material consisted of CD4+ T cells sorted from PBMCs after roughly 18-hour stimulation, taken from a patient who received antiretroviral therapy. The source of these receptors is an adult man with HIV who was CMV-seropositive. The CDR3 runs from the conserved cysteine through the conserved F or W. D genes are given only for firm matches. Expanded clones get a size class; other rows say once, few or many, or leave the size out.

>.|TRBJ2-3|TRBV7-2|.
TGTGCCAGCAGCTTAATCCCCCTAGGTGGATCACTAGATACGCAGTATTTT
CASSLIPLGGSLDTQYF
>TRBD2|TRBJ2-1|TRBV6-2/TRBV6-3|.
TGTGCCAGCAGTTCGGCTAGCGGGGGGAGAGCCTACAATGAGCAGTTCTTC
CASSSASGGRAYNEQFF
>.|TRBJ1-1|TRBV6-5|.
TGTGCCAGCAGCAGCGGACGTTGGAACACTGAAGCTTTCTTT
CASSSGRWNTEAFF
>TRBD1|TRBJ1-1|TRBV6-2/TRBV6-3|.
TGTGCCAGCAGTTACGACCCCGGACAGGGCGGTCGTGGGAGGACTGAAGCTTTCTTT
CASSYDPGQGGRGRTEAFF
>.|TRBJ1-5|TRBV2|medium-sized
TGTGCCAGCAGTGAAGATTTAGGTCAGCCCCAGCATTTT
CASSEDLGQPQHF
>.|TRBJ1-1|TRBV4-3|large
TGCGCCAGCAGCCAATTACACACTTACACAACTGAAGCTTTCTTT
CASSQLHTYTTEAFF
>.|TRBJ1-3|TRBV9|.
TGTGCCAGCAGCGTAGAACCGCACTCTGGAAACACCATATATTTT
CASSVEPHSGNTIYF
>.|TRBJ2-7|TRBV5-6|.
TGTGCCAGCAGCTTGACGGGGGACGAGCAGTACTTC
CASSLTGDEQYF
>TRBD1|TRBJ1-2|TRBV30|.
TGTGCCTGGACCAGGACAGGGGGAAGCGATGGCTACACCTTC
CAWTRTGGSDGYTF
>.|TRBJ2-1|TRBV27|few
TGTGCCAGCAGTGCCCCCGGGACCTTGAGTGTGCATGAGCAGTTCTTC
CASSAPGTLSVHEQFF
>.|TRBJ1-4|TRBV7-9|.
TGTGCCAGCAGCCCCGCAGGGAGAAAGGATGAAAAACTGTTTTTT
CASSPAGRKDEKLFF
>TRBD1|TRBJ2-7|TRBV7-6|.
TGTGCCAGCAGCTTAGGAAGACAGGGGGACCACGAGCAGTACTTC
CASSLGRQGDHEQYF
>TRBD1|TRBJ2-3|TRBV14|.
TGTGCCAGCAGCCAAGATGCCGCTGGGACAGCCACAGATACGCAGTATTTT
CASSQDAAGTATDTQYF
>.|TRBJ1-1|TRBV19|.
TGTGCCAGTAGTATAGGGCCGAACACTGAAGCTTTCTTT
CASSIGPNTEAFF
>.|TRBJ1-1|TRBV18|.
TGTGCCAGCTCACCACGGGGAGACACTGAAGCTTTCTTT
CASSPRGDTEAFF
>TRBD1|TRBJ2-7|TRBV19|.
TGTGCCAGTAAAACCGGACAGGGAGCCTCCTACGAGCAGTACTTC
CASKTGQGASYEQYF
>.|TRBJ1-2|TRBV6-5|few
TGTGCCAGCTCCCGGGGGGCAAACTATGGCTACACCTTC
CASSRGANYGYTF
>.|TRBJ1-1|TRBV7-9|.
TGTGCCAGCAGCTTAGAATCGGGGGGGAGCACTGAAGCTTTCTTT
CASSLESGGSTEAFF
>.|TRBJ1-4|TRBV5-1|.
TGCGCCAGCAGCTTGGCGGGGGAAAAACTGTTTTTT
CASSLAGEKLFF
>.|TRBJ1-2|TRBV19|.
TGTGCCAGTAGTCCTTCAGAATATGGCTACACCTTC
CASSPSEYGYTF
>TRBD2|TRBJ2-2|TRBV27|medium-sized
TGTGCCAGCAGCCCCGGACTAGCGGCCGGGGAGCTGTTTTTT
CASSPGLAAGELFF
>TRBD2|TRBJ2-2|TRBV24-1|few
TGTGCCACCGGGAAGGGGCGGGAGATGAGCGGGGAGCTGTTTTTT
CATGKGREMSGELFF
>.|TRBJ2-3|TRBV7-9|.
TGTGCCAGCAGCTTCAAAGATACGCAGTATTTT
CASSFKDTQYF
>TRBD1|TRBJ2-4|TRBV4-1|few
TGCGCCAGCAGCCGGCCGTCCGAATCCAAAGGAGGGACAGGGCCTGGTAGGTTC
CASSRPSESKGGTGPGRF
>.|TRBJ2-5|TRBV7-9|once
TGTGCCAGCAGCTTAGAGTCAGAGACCCAGTACTTC
CASSLESETQYF
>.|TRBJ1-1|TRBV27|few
TGTGCCAGCAGTTTCGGGCGTCGACGCTCTAACACTGAAGCTTTCTTT
CASSFGRRRSNTEAFF
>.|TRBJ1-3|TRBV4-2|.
TGTGCCAGCAGCCCTTCCCTGGGGGAGGGTTTTGGAAACACCATATATTTT
CASSPSLGEGFGNTIYF
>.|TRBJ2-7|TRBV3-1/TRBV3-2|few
TGTGCCAGCAGCCAAGATTCCTGGCGTGAGCAGTACTTC
CASSQDSWREQYF
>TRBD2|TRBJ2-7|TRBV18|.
TGTGCCAGCTCTAGCGGGTTGACCTACGAGCAGTACTTC
CASSSGLTYEQYF
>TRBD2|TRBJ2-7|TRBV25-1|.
TGTGCCAGCAGTGACCCGGGACTAGGGACCCACGAGCAGTACTTC
CASSDPGLGTHEQYF
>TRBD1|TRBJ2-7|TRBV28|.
TGTGCCAGCGGGACAGGGCACGAGCAGTACTTC
CASGTGHEQYF
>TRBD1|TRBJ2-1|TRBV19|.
TGTGCCAGTAGTGGACAGGACGGATACAATGAGCAGTTCTTC
CASSGQDGYNEQFF
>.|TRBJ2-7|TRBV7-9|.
TGTGCCAGCAGCTTAGTAAGCGAGCAGTACTTC
CASSLVSEQYF
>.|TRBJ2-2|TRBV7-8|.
TGTGCCAGCAGCCTATCTGGGCAGAACACCGGGGAGCTGTTTTTT
CASSLSGQNTGELFF
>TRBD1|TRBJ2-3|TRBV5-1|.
TGCGCCAGCAGCTTGGAGGGACAGGGCCTTAGAACGCAGTATTTT
CASSLEGQGLRTQYF
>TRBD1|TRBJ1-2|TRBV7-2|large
TGTGCCAGCAGCCCCGGACAGGGGGCGTCCTATGGCTACACCTTC
CASSPGQGASYGYTF
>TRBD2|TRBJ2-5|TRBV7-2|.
TGTGCCAGCAGTCTCCAAGCGGGGGCCTCCCAAGAGACCCAGTACTTC
CASSLQAGASQETQYF